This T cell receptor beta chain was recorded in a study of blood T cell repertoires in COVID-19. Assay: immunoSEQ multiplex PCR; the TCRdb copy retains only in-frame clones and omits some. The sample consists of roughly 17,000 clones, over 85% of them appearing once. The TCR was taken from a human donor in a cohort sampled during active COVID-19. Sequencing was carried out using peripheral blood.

The CDR3 here is CSVRAGGNEQYF. DNA of the CDR3: TGCAGCGTAAGAGCAGGAGGGAACGAGCAGTACTTC. This rearrangement joins TRBV29-1 to TRBJ2-7; D might be TRBD2 (6 bases). Germline CDR1 reads SQVTM; CDR2 reads ANQGSEA. V was cut by 6 bases and J by 5 bases, with 14 bases left in between. This CDR3 contains 12 residues.